This entry lists 9 T cell receptor beta chains sequenced from one sample in a study of T cell repertoires in cytomegalovirus infection (dated by TCRdb to between 2018 and 2021). TCRdb names Illumina HiSeq 1500 as the instrument used. TCRdb trimmed the raw reads at Q25, called clones with MiXCR and kept productive beta chains. Identical CDR3 proteins give one entry, which carries the most common genes and DNA. The sample table records roughly 180,000 distinct CDR3 sequences; roughly 20% of these occur just once. The ten top clones hold 25% of the sample. Explained via the paper, the treatment or condition label denotes: in vitro stimulation with specific CMV peptide epitopes to enrich CMV-specific T cells. Their recognized antigens are unknown. The sample here was CD8+ T cells from cultured PBMCs, taken from culture after CMV antigen stimulation. The receptors come from a human donor in good health (CMV status not recorded). Some clones in this sample may be carry-over from other donors' samples.

This clonotype was seen only a few times. This chain joins TRBV7-2 and TRBJ1-3, with D possibly matching TRBD1 (5 bases). There are 17 residues in the CDR3. Per the germline V gene, CDR1 is SGHTA and CDR2 is FQGNSA. V was cut by 1 base and J by 2 bases, with 15 bases left in between. The CDR3 sequence is CASSLVSGEVPGNTIYF. The CDR3 DNA is TGTGCCAGCAGCTTAGTGTCGGGGGAGGTTCCTGGAAACACCATATATTTT.

This clonotype showed up just once. The chain couples TRBV7-6 to TRBJ2-3; the D gene is possibly TRBD1 (5 bases). Germline V gives CDR1 SGHVS, CDR2 FNYEAQ. V was cut by 0 bases and J by 4 bases, with 11 bases left in between. The CDR3 length is 15 residues. This CDR3 reads CASSLAAGNPDTQYF. The DNA of the CDR3 is TGTGCCAGCAGCTTAGCCGCAGGGAACCCAGATACGCAGTATTTT.

This clonotype was detected only a few times. The chain uses TRBV7-2 and TRBJ1-2; possible D gene TRBD1, 5 bases. Germline lookup yields CDR1 SGHTA and CDR2 FQGNSA. The CDR3 sequence is 14 residues long. Trimming removed 3 bases at V and 0 bases at J, with 8 bases between. CDR3 sequence (DNA): TGTGCCAGCAGCTTCCCGACAGCTAACTATGGCTACACCTTC. This sequence encodes CASSFPTANYGYTF.

This clonotype appeared a few times. The rearrangement links TRBV28 to TRBJ1-2; D unclear. This CDR3 contains 16 residues. Germline V gives CDR1 MDHEN, CDR2 SYDVKM. Trimming took 1 base from V and 4 from J, leaving 16 bases between them. CDR3 DNA sequence: TGTGCCAGCAGTTTATTCTCCGGGGAGCTCGGCTATGGCTACACCTTC. Its protein product is CASSLFSGELGYGYTF.

The chain employs TRBV12-3 or TRBV12-4 and TRBJ1-4; D is undetermined. The V gene lost 4 bases and the J gene lost 8 bases, with 17 bases spanning the gap. This CDR3 spans 15 amino acids. The CDR3 nucleotides are TGTGCCAGCAGTTCAAGCCTCGTGGGGAGCGAAAAACTGTTTTTT. The encoded protein is CASSSSLVGSEKLFF.

This clonotype was recorded a few times. V usage is TRBV9 and J usage is TRBJ1-1; D is perhaps TRBD1 (6 bases). Looked up from germline, CDR1 is SGDLS and CDR2 is YYNGEE. Trimming removed 4 bases at V and 6 bases at J, with 13 bases between. CDR3 length equals 13 residues. The CDR3 spells CASSPRGESEAFF. As DNA, the CDR3 is TGTGCCAGCAGCCCTAGGGGGGAATCTGAAGCTTTCTTT.

The gene calls are TRBV20-1 and TRBJ1-1; 12 bases are shared with TRBD1. V shed 6 bases and J 0 bases; nucleotides not matched to a gene: 2. Germline CDR1 and CDR2: DFQATT and SNEGSKA (reference sequence). The CDR3 is 14 amino acids. CDR3 amino acids: CSAWDRGLNTEAFF. CDR3 DNA sequence: TGCAGTGCGTGGGACAGGGGGCTGAACACTGAAGCTTTCTTT.

The gene calls are TRBV6-2 or TRBV6-3 and TRBJ1-5; tentative D call: TRBD1 (6 bases). The CDR3 consists of 15 residues. V was pared by 6 bases and J by 7 bases, with 19 bases between. The germline V gene has CDR1 MNHEY and CDR2 SVGEGT. The DNA for the CDR3 is TGTGCCAGCAGGCCCGCCCACAGGGTTGAACAGCCCCAGCATTTT. Translated, it gives CASRPAHRVEQPQHF.

This chain connects TRBV7-9 to TRBJ1-2; D call uncertain. CDR1 and CDR2 (germline): SEHNR, FQNEAQ (reference sequence). With 7 bases removed from V and 5 bases from J, the gap between germline ends came to 14 bases. The CDR3 is 13 amino acids. In DNA form, the CDR3 reads TGTGCCAGCATCAACGGCAGAAATTATGGCTACACCTTC. Translated, it gives CASINGRNYGYTF.